The present TCR beta chain was sequenced within a study of identical twins. Germline-derived CDR1 and CDR2 are MNHNY and SVGAGI (reference sequence). V was clipped by 4 bases and J by 11 bases, with 16 bases between them. The CDR3 sequence is 13 residues long. Findings of the study overall: Insertions ran lower in abundant cord blood beta clonotypes, though not in memory repertoires. Findings came from cross-sectional statistics, without long-term follow-up of donors.

This clonotype showed up just a few times. Its antigen is undetermined. Via MiXCR, TCRdb re-called the 5' RACE reads, giving one row per CDR3 protein. The sample has nearly 900,000 distinct CDR3 sequences, 12% seen once. These data are also associated with another study on yellow fever vaccine responses in identical twins. As that study records: Twins reportedly had a vaccine T cell response that seemed partly convergent, partly personalized.

The sequence was obtained from a woman aged 18-29 years in good health. Input material: PBMCs. The chain joins TRBV6-6 to TRBJ2-3, with D possibly TRBD2 on 6 matching bases. The CDR3 loop reads CASSSPGAWGQYF. CDR3 coding DNA: TGTGCCAGCAGTTCCCCGGGAGCCTGGGGGCAGTATTTT.